Listed here is a single T cell receptor (beta chain). This sample also contains other DNA sequences that code for the same CDR3. The sample comes from a study of blood T cell repertoires in COVID-19. The method was immunoSEQ multiplex PCR; TCRdb's version includes in-frame clones alone and lacks a portion of them. The table shows about 140,000 clones, with 88% occurring only once. V dropped 6 bases and J dropped 2 bases, with 10 bases sitting between them. Germline lookup yields CDR1 SNHLY and CDR2 FYNNEI. This CDR3 has 13 amino acids. This chain connects TRBV2 to TRBJ1-1; D perhaps matches TRBD1 (5 bases). Sequences were obtained from peripheral blood. This clonotype was sampled from a human donor with COVID-19, enrolled during active disease. The donor label of this sample is uncertain. The CDR3 DNA follows: TGTGCCAGCAGCGACCAGGGAAACACTGAAGCTTTCTTT. Protein: CASSDQGNTEAFF.